Sequencing of this TCR beta chain was carried out in a study of shared clonotypes between healthy human individuals. The data were produced by immunoSEQ multiplex PCR, yet TCRdb's version contains in-frame clones alone and is incomplete. The sample has fewer than 500,000 clones, 75% to 80% seen once. Germline-derived CDR1 and CDR2 are WNHNN and SYGVQD (reference sequence). There are 16 residues in the CDR3. The J segment lost 0 bases and the V segment lost 6 bases, leaving 8 bases of the junction unmatched. This TCR derives from a woman aged 40 to 50 in good health. Some clones in this sample may be carry-over from other donors' samples. Material for sequencing was PBMCs. The V and J genes are TRBV10-1 and TRBJ2-1; 7 nucleotides agree with TRBD2. The CDR3 loop reads CASSVTSESSYNEQFF. The CDR3 DNA sequence: TGCGCCAGCAGCGTAACTAGCGAGAGCTCCTACAATGAGCAGTTCTTC.